Sequencing of this TCR beta chain was carried out in a study of shared clonotypes between healthy human individuals. The overall study: The plates for each donor numbered three CD4 naive, three CD4 memory, two CD8 naive and one CD8 memory.

Concerning this clone itself: A read error is likely here: a far larger clone is one base away. The same CDR3 also results from other DNA sequences found in this sample.

This CDR3 spans 13 amino acids. The V and J ends lost 1 base and 3 bases respectively, with 7 bases between them. Germline assignment: CDR1 SGHVS and CDR2 FQNEAQ. Using immunoSEQ multiplex PCR, the repertoire was profiled, and TCRdb retains in-frame clones only, with some absent. The table has about 670,000 clones, about two thirds seen once. The V and J genes are TRBV7-8 and TRBJ2-7, with unresolved D. The receptor's source is a woman aged 25 to 39 in good health. The material sequenced was memory CD4+ T cells sorted from blood. Indicated subset: CD45RA-negative fraction. The CDR3 spells CASSLGVGYEQYF. CDR3 bases: TGTGCCAGCAGCTTAGGCGTGGGCTACGAGCAGTACTTC.